Listed here are 20 T cell receptor beta chains from one sample, sequenced in a study of blood T cell repertoires in COVID-19 (dated by TCRdb to about 2020). Preparation of the library involved the immunoSEQ multiplex PCR assay. Imported from immuneACCESS, the table was reduced by TCRdb to in-frame sequences with V and J called. These copies leave out some clones; in studies compared against another copy, an unresolved V gene accounts for under half, and the cause of the remainder is not known. This sample holds approximately 160,000 clones; approximately 85% were observed only once. Around 1.2% of the sample is held by the ten biggest clonotypes. Sequencing was performed on peripheral blood. Every receptor here comes from a man aged 55 to 70 who had recovered from COVID-19.

The CDR3 coding sequence is TGTGCCAGCAGCCAAGAGTTAGGAAACACCATATATTTT. Residues: CASSQELGNTIYF. The gene calls are TRBV3-1 (or the pseudogene TRBV3-2) and TRBJ1-3; D gene uncertain. The CDR3 consists of 13 residues. Per the germline V gene, CDR1 is LGHDT and CDR2 is YNNKEL (reference sequence). Deletions cut 0 bases from V and 4 bases from J, with 4 bases between.

This clone was found many times. The rearrangement uses TRBV7-2 and TRBJ2-7, with 11 positions matching TRBD2. Germline CDR1 and CDR2: SGHTA and FQGNSA. The CDR3 contains 15 residues. V was pared by 3 bases and J by 4 bases, with 5 bases of the junction left unmatched. CDR3 loop: CASSFSGGAKYEQYF. Here the CDR3 DNA reads TGTGCCAGCAGCTTTAGCGGGGGGGCCAAGTACGAGCAGTACTTC.

This clone was observed a handful of times. The chain uses TRBV10-1 and TRBJ2-3, with D perhaps matching TRBD2 (5 bases). Germline lookup yields CDR1 WNHNN and CDR2 SYGVQD (reference sequence). The CDR3 consists of 15 residues. V was pared by 2 bases and J by 1 base, with 10 bases between. DNA for the CDR3: TGCGCCAGCAGTGAGACCCCCGGGGGCACAGATACGCAGTATTTT. Its translation: CASSETPGGTDTQYF.

The chain is built from TRBV2 and TRBJ2-3, with D possibly matching TRBD1 (7 bases). Germline CDR1 and CDR2: SNHLY and FYNNEI. V lost 6 bases and J lost 9, with 19 bases in between. The CDR3 has 14 residues. CDR3 protein: CASSSDPTGRTQYF. The CDR3 DNA is TGTGCCAGCAGCTCCGATCCGACAGGGAGGACGCAGTATTTT.

V gene TRBV19 combines with J gene TRBJ2-3, with 13 bases lining up with TRBD2. The CDR3 covers 17 residues. Germline V gives CDR1 LNHDA, CDR2 SQIVND (reference sequence). Trimming cost V 5 bases and J 1 base; bases outside gene matches: 6. As DNA, the CDR3 is TGTGCCAGTAGTGGGGTAGGGACTAGCGGGGGCACAGATACGCAGTATTTT. It translates to CASSGVGTSGGTDTQYF.

This rearrangement joins TRBV27 to TRBJ2-3; D perhaps matches TRBD2 (5 bases). The ends were cut back, 7 bases at V and 6 bases at J, with 11 bases in the middle. This CDR3 has 12 amino acids. CDR1 is MNHEY, CDR2 SMNVEV, per germline (reference sequence). CDR3 DNA sequence: TGTGCCAGCACCACATCGGGGGATACGCAGTATTTT. Translation: CASTTSGDTQYF.

J is TRBJ2-5 and V is TRBV3-1 (or the pseudogene TRBV3-2); 8 nucleotides match TRBD2. This CDR3 is built from 15 residues. After removal of 1 base from V and 7 bases from J, the junction contained 8 bases not matched to a gene. Per germline, CDR1 LGHDT and CDR2 YNNKEL (reference sequence). This CDR3 reads CASSQAGGTMATQYF. CDR3 DNA sequence: TGTGCCAGCAGCCAAGCGGGGGGGACTATGGCGACCCAGTACTTC.

This chain connects TRBV6-2 or TRBV6-3 to TRBJ1-1; D unresolved. The V end lost 6 bases, the J end lost 2 bases, and 10 bases lay between the germline ends. The CDR3 contains 13 residues. Germline lookup yields CDR1 MNHEY and CDR2 SVGEGT. CDR3 sequence (DNA): TGTGCCAGCAGCGACACGTCCAACACTGAAGCTTTCTTT. Its translation: CASSDTSNTEAFF.

J is TRBJ2-1 and V is TRBV7-2, with 10 bases matching TRBD2. This CDR3 spans 16 amino acids. CDR1 SGHTA and CDR2 FQGNSA come from the germline V gene. V lost 1 base to trimming and J lost 7 bases; unmatched junction nucleotides: 7. The CDR3 reads CASSLGSAGGHNEQFF. DNA of the CDR3: TGTGCCAGCAGCTTAGGTTCAGCGGGGGGGCATAATGAGCAGTTCTTC.

This clone was recorded once. This chain connects TRBV6-5 to TRBJ1-6, with TRBD1 identical over 7 bases. V lost 8 bases and J lost 4; bases outside the gene matches: 2. The CDR3 has 13 amino acids. Germline V lookup: CDR1 MNHEY, CDR2 SVGAGI. In DNA form, the CDR3 reads TGTGCCAGCGGGACAGATTATAATTCACCCCTCCACTTT. This gives the protein CASGTDYNSPLHF.

The chain employs TRBV27 and TRBJ2-7; D is possibly TRBD1 (5 bases). CDR1 MNHEY and CDR2 SMNVEV come from the germline V gene (reference sequence). CDR3 length: 16 residues. V lost 0 bases and J 1 base, leaving 13 bases between the germline ends. DNA for the CDR3: TGTGCCAGCAGTTTATCGAAAGACAGTCCTTCCTACGAGCAGTACTTC. Protein product: CASSLSKDSPSYEQYF.

The chain couples TRBV4-3 to TRBJ1-2; D may be TRBD1 (5 bases). Trimming cost V 0 bases and J 4 bases, with 9 bases left between them. Germline V gene data show CDR1 as LGHNA and CDR2 as YSLEER. CDR3 size: 14 residues. CDR3 sequence (DNA): TGCGCCAGCAGCCAAGATCGGGGGTCCTATGGCTACACCTTC. Translation: CASSQDRGSYGYTF.

This chain joins TRBV6-5 and TRBJ2-3, with TRBD2 matching 8 bases. Trimming cost V 2 bases and J 2 bases; bases outside gene matches: 6. The germline CDR1 and CDR2 sequences are MNHEY and SVGAGI. There are 16 residues in the CDR3. DNA of the CDR3: TGTGCCAGCAGTTACGGGAGCGGGGGTTTCACAGATACGCAGTATTTT. It yields the protein CASSYGSGGFTDTQYF.

This rearrangement joins TRBV7-2 to TRBJ1-1; tentative D call: TRBD1 (5 bases). Germline CDR1 SGHTA, CDR2 FQGNSA. CDR3 length equals 15 residues. V gave up 0 bases and J gave up 1 base, with 9 bases separating them. CDR3 bases: TGTGCCAGCAGCTTAGCGGGTACAGGGAACACTGAAGCTTTCTTT. As protein: CASSLAGTGNTEAFF.

The CDR3 nucleotides are TGTGCCAGCAGCTTAGCCGCGGGGGACACAGATACGCAGTATTTT. Protein sequence: CASSLAAGDTDTQYF. The gene calls are TRBV7-2 and TRBJ2-3, with 7 bases that match TRBD2. Germline V CDR1 and CDR2: SGHTA, FQGNSA. After removal of 0 bases from V and 2 bases from J, the junction contained 2 bases not matched to a gene. This CDR3 comprises 15 residues.

The V call is TRBV5-4, the J call TRBJ2-7, with TRBD1 identical over 9 bases. The CDR3 is 15 residues long. CDR1 and CDR2 (germline): SGHNT, YYREEE (reference sequence). J lost 0 bases, V lost 4 bases, and 5 bases had no gene match. The CDR3 DNA sequence: TGTGCCAGCAGCGGATGGGACAGGGACTCCTACGAGCAGTACTTC. Its translation is CASSGWDRDSYEQYF.

The rearrangement joins TRBV4-1 to TRBJ2-1, with a possible D match to TRBD2 (5 bases). The CDR3 runs to 16 residues. CDR1 is MGHRA and CDR2 is YSYEKL in the germline V gene. With 2 bases removed from V and 2 bases from J, the gap between germline ends came to 13 bases. DNA of the CDR3: TGCGCCAGCAGCCAACACGAGCGGCCAGCCTACAATGAGCAGTTCTTC. Protein sequence: CASSQHERPAYNEQFF.

The rearrangement joins TRBV5-1 to TRBJ1-5, with D unresolved. The CDR3 runs 14 residues. Trimming took 5 bases from V and 6 from J, leaving 15 bases between them. CDR1 and CDR2 from the germline V gene are SGHRS and YFSETQ. The CDR3 region is CASSFAGEGQPQHF. Here the CDR3 DNA reads TGCGCCAGCAGTTTCGCTGGGGAGGGTCAGCCCCAGCATTTT.

This clone occurred a few times. The DNA is left out, because the CDR3 cannot be placed on it with certainty; the CDR3 is given as TCRdb lists it. The V call is TRBV7-9, the J call TRBJ1-2; the tabulated D call, TRBD1, remains unverified against the DNA. CDR1 and CDR2 from the germline V gene are SEHNR and FQNEAQ (reference sequence). The CDR3 has 15 amino acids, counting both end residues. CDR3 amino acids: CASSSSTVIDYGYTF.

This chain uses TRBV19 with TRBJ2-2; a weak D match, TRBD2 (5 bases). The CDR3 length is 17 residues. V lost 3 bases and J 4 bases, leaving 18 bases between the germline ends. Germline CDR1 reads LNHDA; CDR2 reads SQIVND (reference sequence). The CDR3 protein is CASSMVGSSLGTGELFF. DNA for the CDR3: TGTGCCAGTAGTATGGTAGGCTCTAGCTTAGGCACCGGGGAGCTGTTTTTT.